Each of the 26 T cell receptor beta chains below was sequenced from the same sample in a study of T cells in Graves' hyperthyroidism and ophthalmopathy. The CDR3 regions of TCR beta were amplified from RNA transcripts. The TCR CDR3 was amplified in a first-round RT-PCR using the HTBI primer set. TCRdb processed the multiplex PCR reads anew with MiXCR; each CDR3 protein has one entry. The sample lists roughly 580,000 distinct CDR3 sequences; more than 45% were seen once. Material: peripheral blood or thyroid tissue (not recorded which). The receptors shown here come from a woman aged 18 to 35 with Graves' hyperthyroidism.

Points on this clonotype: This may come from a read error, since a much larger clone is one base off. This sequence joins TRBV7-8 and TRBJ1-1; D may be TRBD1 (5 bases). The CDR3 spans 12 residues. Per germline, CDR1 SGHVS and CDR2 FQNEAQ. V was clipped by 0 bases and J by 13 bases, with 12 bases between them. CDR3 in amino acids: CASSLAQGVLFF. CDR3 sequence (DNA): TGTGCCAGCAGCTTAGCGCAGGGCGTCCTTTTCTTT.

This clonotype was seen a handful of times. V and J are TRBV7-9 and TRBJ2-5, with 7 bases identical to TRBD2. CDR1 is SEHNR, CDR2 FQNEAQ, per germline (reference sequence). This CDR3 is 15 amino acids long. Trimming removed 4 bases from V and 2 bases from J; junction bases left unmatched: 7. As DNA, the CDR3 is TGTGCCAGCAGCTCCAGACTAGCCCGACAAGAGACCCAGTACTTC. Translating gives CASSSRLARQETQYF.

V usage is TRBV20-1 and J usage is TRBJ2-7; 8 bases are shared with TRBD1. Germline-derived CDR1 and CDR2 are DFQATT and SNEGSKA (reference sequence). V shed 3 bases and J 3 bases; nucleotides not matched to a gene: 10. The CDR3 has 15 residues. The CDR3 reads CSASSPRGPGYEQYF. The CDR3, as DNA: TGCAGTGCTAGTTCCCCCAGGGGGCCGGGCTACGAGCAGTACTTC.

This clonotype was seen at least ten times. V gene TRBV29-1 combines with J gene TRBJ2-5; D gene ambiguous. This CDR3 has 13 residues. The V and J ends lost 1 base and 7 bases respectively, with 13 bases between them. The germline V gene has CDR1 SQVTM and CDR2 ANQGSEA. DNA for the CDR3: TGCAGCGTTGAAGGCAGACTCTCCGGGACCCAGTACTTC. Translation gives CSVEGRLSGTQYF.

This clonotype showed up many times. V and J are TRBV20-1 and TRBJ1-3; D not resolved. Germline V lookup: CDR1 DFQATT, CDR2 SNEGSKA (reference sequence). This CDR3 is 12 amino acids long. V dropped 0 bases and J dropped 4 bases, with 4 bases sitting between them. CDR3 nucleotides: TGCAGTGCTAGAGATCAGGGAAACACCATATATTTT. Protein product: CSARDQGNTIYF.

Here the CDR3 reads CASSLRGQGAETQYF. In DNA form, the CDR3 reads TGTGCCAGCAGCCTACGGGGACAGGGCGCAGAGACCCAGTACTTC. The chain carries TRBV7-9 and TRBJ2-5; 9 nucleotides align to TRBD1. CDR3 size: 15 residues. After removal of 5 bases from V and 4 bases from J, the junction contained 8 bases not matched to a gene. From germline, CDR1 is SEHNR and CDR2 FQNEAQ (reference sequence).

The V and J genes are TRBV7-6 and TRBJ2-3; a possible D gene is TRBD2 (6 bases). V was cut by 5 bases and J by 5 bases, with 14 bases left in between. The CDR3 contains 14 residues. Germline lookup yields CDR1 SGHVS and CDR2 FNYEAQ. Written as DNA, the CDR3 is TGTGCCAGCAGCCCTACTAATAGCGGAGATACGCAGTATTTT. As protein: CASSPTNSGDTQYF.

The rearrangement uses TRBV12-3 or TRBV12-4 and TRBJ2-1; 11 nucleotides align to TRBD2. V was clipped by 5 bases and J by 4 bases; unmatched bases: 4. The CDR3 is 15 residues long. This CDR3 is CASSVGLAGYNEQFF. The CDR3 DNA is TGTGCCAGCAGTGTAGGACTAGCGGGTTACAATGAGCAGTTCTTC.

This clonotype was detected a few times. The V call is TRBV7-9, the J call TRBJ2-7, with D possibly being TRBD1 or TRBD2 (5 bases each). Germline-derived CDR1 and CDR2 are SEHNR and FQNEAQ (reference sequence). This CDR3 has 13 residues. The germline V and J ends were trimmed by 11 bases and 0 bases, with 14 bases remaining between them. CDR3 nucleotide sequence: TGTGCCGGCGTAGCAGGGAGCTCCTACGAGCAGTACTTC. Its translation is CAGVAGSSYEQYF.

V and J are TRBV15 and TRBJ1-5; perhaps TRBD1 as D (6 bases). Germline CDR1 and CDR2: LNHNV and YYDKDF (reference sequence). V dropped 1 base and J dropped 6 bases, with 16 bases sitting between them. The CDR3 length is 16 residues. The CDR3 region has the DNA TGTGCCACCAGCAGAGGGTGGGGGGGCATGGCTCAGCCCCAGCATTTT. Amino acid sequence: CATSRGWGGMAQPQHF.

The gene calls are TRBV29-1 and TRBJ2-7; D unclear. Per the germline V gene, CDR1 is SQVTM and CDR2 is ANQGSEA. Deletions cut 2 bases from V and 7 bases from J, with 21 bases between. The CDR3 totals 15 residues. The CDR3 loop reads CSVESGTDPPGEQYF. CDR3 nucleotides: TGCAGCGTTGAAAGTGGTACGGACCCCCCCGGTGAGCAGTACTTC.

This clonotype was observed at least ten times. The chain recombines TRBV25-1 with TRBJ1-4; TRBD1 aligns across 8 bases. Germline CDR1 is MGHDK and CDR2 is SYGVNS. CDR3 length equals 12 residues. After removal of 1 base from V and 17 bases from J, the junction contained 6 bases not matched to a gene. CDR3 protein: CASSESGTGQFF. The CDR3 coding sequence is TGTGCCAGCAGTGAATCTGGGACAGGACAATTTTTT. The full variable domain, completed using reference TRBV25-1 and TRBJ1-4, is EADIYQTPRYLVIGTGKKITLECSQTMGHDKMYWYQQDPGMELHLIHYSYGVNSTEKGDLSSESTVSRIRTEHFPLTLESARPSHTSQYLCASSESGTGQFFGSGTQLSVL.

The V call is TRBV10-3, the J call TRBJ1-1; D is perhaps TRBD1 (6 bases). V lost 6 bases, J lost 7 bases, and 9 bases lay in between. The CDR3 loop spans 11 amino acids. In germline, CDR1 is ENHRY, CDR2 SYGVKD. The CDR3 is CAIREGDEAFF. The CDR3 region has the DNA TGTGCCATCAGAGAGGGGGATGAAGCTTTCTTT.

The CDR3 spells CASSPGTGGVGANEKLFF. CDR3 in DNA: TGTGCCAGCAGCCCCGGGACAGGGGGCGTTGGGGCTAATGAAAAACTGTTTTTT. The chain combines TRBV7-9 with TRBJ1-4, with 12 nucleotides matching TRBD1. This CDR3 has 18 residues. V trimming: 5 bases; J trimming: 3 bases; junction bases outside the gene matches: 10. From germline, CDR1 is SEHNR and CDR2 FQNEAQ (reference sequence).

This clonotype was recorded a few times. One junction end disagrees with the germline gene, perhaps due to a read error. V and J are TRBV10-2 and TRBJ1-5; D is perhaps TRBD1 (5 bases). CDR3 size: 16 residues. Germline V gene sequence: CDR1 WSHSY, CDR2 SAAADI. The CDR3 spells CASSQSRVNGNQPQHF. The CDR3 nucleotides read TGTGCCAGCAGCCAGTCCAGGGTCAACGGCAATCAGCCCCAGCATTTT.

The V call is TRBV11-2, the J call TRBJ2-2, with TRBD1 matching 8 bases. Germline V gives CDR1 SGHAT, CDR2 FQNNGV. CDR3 length equals 15 residues. The trim removed 4 bases at V and 4 bases at J, leaving 5 bases unmatched. The CDR3 is CASSWETGGTGELFF. The CDR3 bases are TGTGCCAGCAGCTGGGAAACAGGGGGCACCGGGGAGCTGTTTTTT.

This clonotype was counted a few times. The gene calls are TRBV7-6 and TRBJ2-5, with D perhaps TRBD2 (5 bases). V lost 2 bases and J 1 base, leaving 11 bases between the germline ends. CDR1 SGHVS and CDR2 FNYEAQ come from the germline V gene. The CDR3 is made up of 15 amino acids. The CDR3 here is CASSLWSGSQETQYF. In DNA form, the CDR3 reads TGTGCCAGCAGCTTATGGAGCGGCAGCCAAGAGACCCAGTACTTC.

J is TRBJ2-7 and V is TRBV15; TRBD1 matches at 7 bases. Germline loops: CDR1 LNHNV, CDR2 YYDKDF (reference sequence). The CDR3 extends over 15 amino acids. V lost 5 bases to trimming and J lost 7 bases; unmatched junction nucleotides: 14. The CDR3 nucleotides are TGTGCCACCAGCTTTAGCGCCGACAGGGTTGGGGAGCAGTACTTC. Its protein product is CATSFSADRVGEQYF. The full variable domain, in which reference TRBV15 and TRBJ2-7 provide the parts outside the CDR3, is DAMVIQNPRYQVTQFGKPVTLSCSQTLNHNVMYWYQQKSSQAPKLLFHYYDKDFNNEADTPDNFQSRRPNTSFCFLDIRSPGLGDTAMYLCATSFSADRVGEQYFGPGTRLTVT.

This clonotype was seen at least ten times. The chain carries TRBV10-3 and TRBJ1-4; D gene ambiguous. Germline assignment: CDR1 ENHRY and CDR2 SYGVKD. The germline V and J ends were trimmed by 2 bases and 5 bases, with 12 bases remaining between them. The CDR3 contains 15 residues. CDR3 protein: CAISEAINWNEKLFF. CDR3 in DNA: TGTGCCATCAGTGAGGCGATAAATTGGAATGAAAAACTGTTTTTT.

This clonotype came up many times. The genes are TRBV10-3 and TRBJ1-1; D is ambiguous. The CDR3 spans 10 residues. The germline gives CDR1 ENHRY, CDR2 SYGVKD. V lost 10 bases to trimming and J lost 1 base, with 4 bases between them. CDR3 coding DNA: TGTGCCAGCGGGAACACTGAAGCTTTCTTT. This translates into CASGNTEAFF.

This clonotype was recorded many times. The chain combines TRBV6-5 with TRBJ2-7; TRBD1 matches 7 bases. The CDR3 is 13 residues long. Trimming removed 5 bases from V and 3 bases from J; junction bases left unmatched: 4. The V gene's germline CDR1 is MNHEY and CDR2 SVGAGI. CDR3 amino acids: CASSHAGGYEQYF. The CDR3 nucleotides are TGTGCCAGCAGTCACGCAGGGGGCTACGAGCAGTACTTC.

The chain joins TRBV6-5 to TRBJ2-7, with 9 bases fitting TRBD2. Trimming removed 2 bases from V and 4 bases from J; junction bases left unmatched: 6. The CDR3 extends over 15 amino acids. Germline lookup yields CDR1 MNHEY and CDR2 SVGAGI. CDR3 in DNA: TGTGCCAGCAGTTACGCCCCCAGCGGGAGGTACGAGCAGTACTTC. Translated, it gives CASSYAPSGRYEQYF.

The chain combines TRBV12-3 or TRBV12-4 with TRBJ1-6; D not certain. Trimming took 3 bases from V and 13 from J, leaving 16 bases between them. This CDR3 comprises 14 residues. CDR3 region: CASSFRHSNQPLHF. DNA of the CDR3: TGTGCCAGCAGTTTCCGACACTCCAATCAGCCCCTCCACTTT.

The CDR3 DNA sequence: TGTGCCACCAGTGAGAGACCGGGGGGCTCTGGGGCCAACGTCCTGACTTTC. Its translation: CATSERPGGSGANVLTF. The chain employs TRBV24-1 and TRBJ2-6; 7 bases agree with TRBD2. The CDR3 is 17 residues long. The ends lost 4 bases at V and 0 bases at J; junction bases unmatched: 5. Per the germline V gene, CDR1 is KGHDR and CDR2 is SFDVKD.

CDR3 sequence: CARVGAGGAGGYTF. In DNA form, the CDR3 reads TGTGCTAGAGTCGGGGCAGGGGGCGCGGGTGGCTACACCTTC. The rearrangement joins TRBV25-1 to TRBJ1-2; 8 bases agree with TRBD1. This CDR3 is built from 14 residues. The V gene's germline CDR1 is MGHDK and CDR2 SYGVNS.

This clonotype has only a few counts. The chain joins TRBV19 to TRBJ2-7; D might be TRBD1 (7 bases). Germline lookup yields CDR1 LNHDA and CDR2 SQIVND (reference sequence). The CDR3 spans 14 residues. V lost 4 bases to trimming and J lost 6 bases, with 16 bases between them. The CDR3: CASSTRQGGSEQYF. For the CDR3, the DNA is TGTGCCAGTAGTACCCGACAGGGAGGTAGCGAGCAGTACTTC.